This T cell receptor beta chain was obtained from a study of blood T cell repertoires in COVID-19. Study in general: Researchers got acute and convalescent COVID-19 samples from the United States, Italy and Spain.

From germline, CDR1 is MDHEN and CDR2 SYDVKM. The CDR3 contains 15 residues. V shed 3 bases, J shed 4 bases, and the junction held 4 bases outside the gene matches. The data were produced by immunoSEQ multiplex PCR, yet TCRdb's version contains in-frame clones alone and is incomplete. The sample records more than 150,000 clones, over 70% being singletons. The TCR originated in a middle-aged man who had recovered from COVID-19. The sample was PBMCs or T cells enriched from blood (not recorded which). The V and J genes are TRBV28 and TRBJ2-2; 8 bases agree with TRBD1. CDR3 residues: CASSFDRGITGELFF. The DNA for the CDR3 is TGTGCCAGCAGTTTCGACAGGGGTATCACCGGGGAGCTGTTTTTT.